This T cell receptor (beta chain) came from a study of blood T cell repertoires in COVID-19. Overall study: PBMCs, B-cell-depleted T cells, or T cells provided the cDNA or gDNA that made up the material.

Authors' processing steps: The assay estimated nucleated cells by amplifying reference gene primers. The repertoire was sequenced with immunoSEQ multiplex PCR; TCRdb's copy has only in-frame clones and lacks some. Clonal size and the V and J genes are those of that table, whereas D and trimming came from the DNA. Of fewer than 70,000 clones listed, 86% were seen once; the top ten hold about 1.5%. Germline assignment: CDR1 LGHDT and CDR2 YNNKEL (reference sequence). The CDR3 has 12 amino acids. Deletions cut 7 bases from V and 2 bases from J, with 8 bases between. The rearrangement links TRBV3-1 (or the pseudogene TRBV3-2) to TRBJ1-1; D is undetermined. This TCR was recovered from a woman aged 55-69 years with acute or convalescent COVID-19. The sequenced sample was peripheral blood. CDR3 nucleotides: TGTGCCAGCACCCTCGGTAACACTGAAGCTTTCTTT. Its protein is CASTLGNTEAFF.